The 25 T cell receptor beta chains reported below all come from one sample, sequenced in a study of blood T cell repertoires in COVID-19. Data came from immunoSEQ multiplex PCR; TCRdb stores just in-frame clones and leaves some out. The table lists approximately 120,000 clones, about 81% of them singletons, with 3.8% in the top ten. Sequenced sample: peripheral blood. All receptors come from a woman in her forties or fifties with acute or convalescent COVID-19.

The chain combines TRBV19 with TRBJ2-2, with D uncertain. V gave up 3 bases and J gave up 2 bases, with 10 bases separating them. This CDR3 spans 15 amino acids. Germline CDR1 reads LNHDA; CDR2 reads SQIVND (reference sequence). The CDR3 DNA is TGTGCCAGTAGTATCTCGCGGATTAACACCGGGGAGCTGTTTTTT. This encodes CASSISRINTGELFF.

The V call is TRBV10-3, the J call TRBJ2-1; 7 bases are a match to TRBD1. The germline V gene has CDR1 ENHRY and CDR2 SYGVKD. The CDR3 is 14 amino acids. The V and J ends lost 3 bases and 6 bases, in that order; junction bases with no gene match: 5. The CDR3: CAISDEQGFNEQFF. CDR3 bases: TGTGCCATCAGTGACGAACAGGGGTTCAATGAGCAGTTCTTC.

The CDR3 protein is CASSQTIDRRYGYTF. CDR3 DNA: TGCGCCAGCAGCCAGACTATAGACAGGAGGTATGGCTACACCTTC. The chain recombines TRBV4-1 with TRBJ1-2; weak D call: TRBD1 (6 bases). The CDR3 totals 15 residues. Germline loops: CDR1 MGHRA, CDR2 YSYEKL. The V gene lost 3 bases and the J gene lost 5 bases, with 16 bases spanning the gap.

The chain recombines TRBV2 with TRBJ2-2; D may be TRBD2 (6 bases). The V end was cut by 3 bases, the J end by 0 bases, with 11 bases between. The CDR3 has 16 residues. The germline V gene has CDR1 SNHLY and CDR2 FYNNEI. CDR3 nucleotide sequence: TGTGCCAGCAGTGAGTCGGGAGCGGCGAACACCGGGGAGCTGTTTTTT. Translated: CASSESGAANTGELFF. Filled out from reference TRBV2 and TRBJ2-2, the complete variable domain reads EPEVTQTPSHQVTQMGQEVILRCVPISNHLYFYWYRQILGQKVEFLVSFYNNEISEKSEIFDDQFSVERPDGSNFTLKIRSTKLEDSAMYFCASSESGAANTGELFFGEGSRLTVL.

The sample holds one count of this clone. The junction departs from the called germline gene at one end, perhaps through a read error. The chain combines TRBV5-1 with TRBJ2-7; 8 nucleotides line up with TRBD2. The CDR3 runs to 17 residues. Germline loops: CDR1 SGHRS, CDR2 YFSETQ. The CDR3 DNA reads as TGCGCCAGCGGCTTGGTATTAGCGGGGAGAAGCTCCTACGAGCAGTACTTC. Amino acid sequence: CASGLVLAGRSSYEQYF.

The chain links TRBV10-3 to TRBJ2-1; 13 bases agree with TRBD2. Germline assignment: CDR1 ENHRY and CDR2 SYGVKD. There are 15 residues in the CDR3. Trimming cost V 11 bases and J 6 bases; bases outside gene matches: 10. The CDR3: CASRTSGSFGNEQFF. CDR3 DNA: TGTGCCTCCCGGACTAGCGGGAGTTTCGGCAATGAGCAGTTCTTC.

The chain joins TRBV5-4 to TRBJ1-5; D is uncertain. V lost 4 bases to trimming and J lost 3 bases, with 11 bases between them. Per the germline V gene, CDR1 is SGHNT and CDR2 is YYREEE (reference sequence). The CDR3 runs 14 residues. The CDR3, as DNA: TGTGCCAGCAGCCGAGGTGGTTTCAATCAGCCCCAGCATTTT. Its protein is CASSRGGFNQPQHF.

The chain is built from TRBV13 and TRBJ2-3, with 11 bases fitting TRBD2. The CDR3 is 16 amino acids. Germline V CDR1 and CDR2: PRHDT, FYEKMQ (reference sequence). With V trimmed by 5 bases and J by 0 bases, 4 bases remained unmatched. The CDR3 nucleotides read TGTGCCAGCAGCCGTCGACTAGCGGGGAGCACAGATACGCAGTATTTT. Amino acid sequence: CASSRRLAGSTDTQYF.

The chain employs TRBV2 and TRBJ1-5; weak D call: TRBD1 (6 bases). V shed 2 bases and J shed 4 bases, with 9 bases lying between them. CDR3 size: 14 residues. CDR1 is SNHLY and CDR2 is FYNNEI in the germline V gene. This CDR3 reads CASSEQGLNQPQHF. The DNA for the CDR3 is TGTGCCAGCAGTGAACAGGGGCTAAATCAGCCCCAGCATTTT.

V usage is TRBV5-1 and J usage is TRBJ1-2; 9 bases are shared with TRBD1. Germline V lookup: CDR1 SGHRS, CDR2 YFSETQ. With V trimmed by 4 bases and J by 4 bases, 14 bases remained unmatched. The CDR3 covers 17 residues. The CDR3 sequence: CASSLPRDRELGYGYTF. The CDR3 coding sequence is TGCGCCAGCAGCCTCCCCCGGGACAGGGAGTTGGGCTATGGCTACACCTTC.

The J gene is TRBJ2-3, the V gene TRBV28; TRBD2 aligns across 9 bases. CDR3 length equals 15 residues. V lost 2 bases to trimming and J lost 2 bases; unmatched junction nucleotides: 2. Germline V lookup: CDR1 MDHEN, CDR2 SYDVKM. This CDR3 reads CASSLPSGNTDTQYF. Written as DNA, the CDR3 is TGTGCCAGCAGTTTACCTAGCGGGAACACAGATACGCAGTATTTT.

The genes are TRBV5-4 and TRBJ1-2; 11 positions match TRBD1. V shed 2 bases, J shed 3 bases, and the junction held 9 bases outside the gene matches. Germline CDR1 SGHNT, CDR2 YYREEE (reference sequence). This CDR3 contains 17 residues. The CDR3 sequence is CASSFVLGQGVYYGYTF. CDR3 nucleotides: TGTGCCAGCAGCTTTGTACTGGGACAGGGGGTTTACTATGGCTACACCTTC. The full variable domain, completed using reference TRBV5-4 and TRBJ1-2, is ETGVTQSPTHLIKTRGQQVTLRCSSQSGHNTVSWYQQALGQGPQFIFQYYREEENGRGNFPPRFSGLQFPNYSSELNVNALELDDSALYLCASSFVLGQGVYYGYTFGSGTRLTVV.

The rearrangement joins TRBV4-2 to TRBJ1-4; no firm D call. The CDR3 spans 14 residues. V was trimmed by 4 bases and J by 6 bases, leaving 12 bases between them. Germline V lookup: CDR1 LGHNA, CDR2 YNFKEQ. CDR3: CASSRGEVDEKLFF. The CDR3 bases are TGTGCCAGCAGCCGAGGTGAAGTAGATGAAAAACTGTTTTTT.

The chain carries TRBV14 and TRBJ1-3, with TRBD1 as a possible D gene (6 bases). Trimming shortened V by 6 bases and J by 1 base, and 10 bases separated the two germline ends. Germline V gives CDR1 SGHDN, CDR2 FVKESK. The CDR3 loop spans 14 amino acids. As DNA, the CDR3 is TGTGCCAGCAGGAAAACAGGGTCTGGAAACACCATATATTTT. The encoded protein is CASRKTGSGNTIYF.

The chain is built from TRBV5-8 and TRBJ1-2, with 7 bases identical to TRBD1. The V segment lost 5 bases and the J segment 5 bases; nucleotides outside the gene matches: 12. Germline CDR1 SGHTS, CDR2 YDEGEE. There are 15 residues in the CDR3. The CDR3 DNA reads as TGTGCCAGCAGTTCCAGGGGACAGAGAGTGTATGGCTACACCTTC. Residues: CASSSRGQRVYGYTF.

This clone was observed a few times. This sequence joins TRBV6-5 and TRBJ2-7; D is possibly TRBD2 (6 bases). Trimming cost V 2 bases and J 2 bases, with 7 bases left between them. The CDR3 loop spans 13 amino acids. In germline, CDR1 is MNHEY, CDR2 SVGAGI. CDR3 DNA sequence: TGTGCCAGCAGTTACGGGACTCCCTACGAGCAGTACTTC. Translating gives CASSYGTPYEQYF.

This sequence joins TRBV9 and TRBJ1-1; no reliable D call. The CDR3 totals 14 residues. Per the germline V gene, CDR1 is SGDLS and CDR2 is YYNGEE. V lost 0 bases, J lost 1 base, and 7 bases lay in between. The CDR3 region has the DNA TGTGCCAGCAGCGTAGTCCCAGGGAACACTGAAGCTTTCTTT. This sequence encodes CASSVVPGNTEAFF.

The V call is TRBV2, the J call TRBJ2-3; 8 positions agree with TRBD2. V dropped 4 bases and J dropped 3; count of bases not matched to a gene: 6. The germline V gene has CDR1 SNHLY and CDR2 FYNNEI. The CDR3 is made up of 15 amino acids. CDR3 loop: CASSGAGGGTDTQYF. As DNA, the CDR3 is TGTGCCAGCAGTGGCGCGGGAGGAGGTACAGATACGCAGTATTTT.

Concerning this clone itself: An end of the junction differs from the germline gene, which may be a read error. V is TRBV7-7 and J is TRBJ2-5; D is perhaps TRBD2 (6 bases). The germline V gene has CDR1 SSHAT and CDR2 FNYEAQ (reference sequence). This CDR3 is 15 amino acids long. Written as DNA, the CDR3 is TGTGCTAGCAGCTTAGTATCGGGTGGGGGGGAGACCCAGTACTTC. It is translated as CASSLVSGGGETQYF.

The chain has TRBV3-1 (or the pseudogene TRBV3-2) and TRBJ2-1, with D possibly being TRBD2 (6 bases). The germline gives CDR1 LGHDT, CDR2 YNNKEL (reference sequence). Trimming left V 4 bases short and J 8 bases short, with 21 bases between. The CDR3 length is 16 residues. CDR3 DNA sequence: TGTGCCAGCAGCCGCGAGGCCGGGACTGGCTCCTATGAGCAGTTCTTC. This sequence encodes CASSREAGTGSYEQFF.

J is TRBJ1-2 and V is TRBV9; 7 bases match TRBD1. The CDR3 contains 16 residues. V shed 4 bases, J shed 4 bases, and the junction held 13 bases outside the gene matches. Germline V gene lookup returns CDR1 SGDLS and CDR2 YYNGEE. CDR3 protein: CASSFRSTGDGYGYTF. As DNA, the CDR3 is TGTGCCAGCAGCTTCCGATCTACAGGGGACGGCTATGGCTACACCTTC. The variable domain in full, completed from reference TRBV9 and TRBJ1-2, reads DSGVTQTPKHLITATGQRVTLRCSPRSGDLSVYWYQQSLDQGLQFLIQYYNGEERAKGNILERFSAQQFPDLHSELNLSSLELGDSALYFCASSFRSTGDGYGYTFGSGTRLTVV.

The rearrangement joins TRBV2 to TRBJ1-5; TRBD1 is a possible D gene (5 bases). Germline CDR1 is SNHLY and CDR2 is FYNNEI. V was trimmed by 2 bases and J by 3 bases, leaving 11 bases between them. CDR3 length equals 15 residues. For the CDR3, the DNA is TGTGCCAGCAGTGAATCAGGGCTGATCAATCAGCCCCAGCATTTT. This gives the protein CASSESGLINQPQHF.

The chain recombines TRBV19 with TRBJ1-5, with D possibly matching TRBD1 (6 bases). The CDR3 is 12 residues long. With 10 bases removed from V and 9 bases from J, the gap between germline ends came to 16 bases. Germline V gene lookup returns CDR1 LNHDA and CDR2 SQIVND (reference sequence). As DNA, the CDR3 is TGTGCCACCAGGGGCCAGGCGGGGCCCCAGCATTTT. Encoded protein: CATRGQAGPQHF.

The chain recombines TRBV3-1 (or the pseudogene TRBV3-2) with TRBJ2-6; a possible D gene is TRBD2 (6 bases). V lost 3 bases and J 5 bases, leaving 8 bases between the germline ends. The CDR3 has 14 residues. Germline V gives CDR1 LGHDT, CDR2 YNNKEL (reference sequence). The DNA for the CDR3 is TGTGCCAGCAGCCAGGGGGACTGGGCCAACGTCCTGACTTTC. Protein sequence: CASSQGDWANVLTF.

V and J are TRBV28 and TRBJ2-2; 8 bases are a match to TRBD1. Germline trimming cut 10 bases from V and 3 bases from J; bases unmatched to any gene: 7. From germline, CDR1 is MDHEN and CDR2 SYDVKM. The CDR3 extends over 14 amino acids. CDR3 sequence: CAIGRTGYTGELFF. The CDR3 region has the DNA TGTGCCATCGGACGGACAGGGTACACCGGGGAGCTGTTTTTT.